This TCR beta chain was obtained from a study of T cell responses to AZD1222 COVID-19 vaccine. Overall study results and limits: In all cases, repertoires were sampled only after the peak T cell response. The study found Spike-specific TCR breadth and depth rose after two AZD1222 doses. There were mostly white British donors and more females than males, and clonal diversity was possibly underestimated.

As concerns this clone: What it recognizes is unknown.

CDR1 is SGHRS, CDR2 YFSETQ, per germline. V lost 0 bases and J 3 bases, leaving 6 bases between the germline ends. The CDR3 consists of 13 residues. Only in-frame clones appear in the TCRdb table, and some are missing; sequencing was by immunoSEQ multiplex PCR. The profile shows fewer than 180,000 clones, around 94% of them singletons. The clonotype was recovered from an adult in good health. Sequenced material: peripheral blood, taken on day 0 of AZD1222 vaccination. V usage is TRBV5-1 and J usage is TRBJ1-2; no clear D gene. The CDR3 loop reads CASSLGRDYGYTF. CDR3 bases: TGCGCCAGCAGCTTGGGCAGAGACTATGGCTACACCTTC.